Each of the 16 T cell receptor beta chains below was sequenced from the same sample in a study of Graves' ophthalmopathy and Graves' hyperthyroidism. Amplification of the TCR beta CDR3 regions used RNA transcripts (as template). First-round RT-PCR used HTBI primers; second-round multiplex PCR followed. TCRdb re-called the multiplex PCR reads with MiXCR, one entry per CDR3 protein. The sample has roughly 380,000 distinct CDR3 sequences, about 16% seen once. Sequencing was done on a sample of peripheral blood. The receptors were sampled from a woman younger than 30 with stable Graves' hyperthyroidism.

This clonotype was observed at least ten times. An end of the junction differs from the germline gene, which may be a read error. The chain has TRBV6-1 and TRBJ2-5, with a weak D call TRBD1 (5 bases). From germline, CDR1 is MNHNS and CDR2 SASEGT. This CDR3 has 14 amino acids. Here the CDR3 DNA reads TGTGCCAGCAGTCTAACGACAGACCAAGAGACCCTGTACTTC. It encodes CASSLTTDQETLYF.

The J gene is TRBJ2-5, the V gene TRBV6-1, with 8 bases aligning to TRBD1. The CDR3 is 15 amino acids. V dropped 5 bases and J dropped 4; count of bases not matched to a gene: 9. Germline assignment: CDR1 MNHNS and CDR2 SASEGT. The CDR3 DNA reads TGTGCCAGCAGTACCCAGGGGGCTTCGGGAGAGACCCAGTACTTC. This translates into CASSTQGASGETQYF.

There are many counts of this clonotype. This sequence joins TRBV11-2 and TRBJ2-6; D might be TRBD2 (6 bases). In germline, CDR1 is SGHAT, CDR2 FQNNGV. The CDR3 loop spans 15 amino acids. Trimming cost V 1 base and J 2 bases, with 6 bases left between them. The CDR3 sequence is CASSLGRAGANVLTF. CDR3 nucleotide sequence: TGTGCCAGCAGCTTAGGGAGGGCTGGGGCCAACGTCCTGACTTTC.

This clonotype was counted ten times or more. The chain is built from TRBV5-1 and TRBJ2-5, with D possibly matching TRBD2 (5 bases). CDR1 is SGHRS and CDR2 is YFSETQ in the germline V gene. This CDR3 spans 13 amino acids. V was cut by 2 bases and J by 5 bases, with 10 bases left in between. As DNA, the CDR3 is TGCGCCAGCAGCTTCGGGGTGGTGGAGACCCAGTACTTC. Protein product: CASSFGVVETQYF.

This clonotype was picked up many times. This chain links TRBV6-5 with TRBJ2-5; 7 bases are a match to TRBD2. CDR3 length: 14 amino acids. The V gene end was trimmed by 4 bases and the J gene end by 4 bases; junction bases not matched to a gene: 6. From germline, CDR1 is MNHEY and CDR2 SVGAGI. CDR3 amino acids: CASSSRGGGETQYF. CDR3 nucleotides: TGTGCCAGCAGTTCCCGGGGCGGGGGAGAGACCCAGTACTTC.

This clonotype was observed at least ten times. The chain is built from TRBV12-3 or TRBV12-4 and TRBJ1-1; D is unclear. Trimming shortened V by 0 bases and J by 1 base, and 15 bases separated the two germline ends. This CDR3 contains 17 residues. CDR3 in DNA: TGTGCCAGCAGTTTAGCGGAGCTTATCACGCGGAACACTGAAGCTTTCTTT. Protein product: CASSLAELITRNTEAFF.

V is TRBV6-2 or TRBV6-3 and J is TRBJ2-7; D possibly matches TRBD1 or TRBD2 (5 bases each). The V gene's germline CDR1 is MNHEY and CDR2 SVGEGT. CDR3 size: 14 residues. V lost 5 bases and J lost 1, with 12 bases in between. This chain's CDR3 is CASSPRDPSYEQYF. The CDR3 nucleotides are TGTGCCAGCAGTCCCCGGGACCCGTCCTACGAGCAGTACTTC.

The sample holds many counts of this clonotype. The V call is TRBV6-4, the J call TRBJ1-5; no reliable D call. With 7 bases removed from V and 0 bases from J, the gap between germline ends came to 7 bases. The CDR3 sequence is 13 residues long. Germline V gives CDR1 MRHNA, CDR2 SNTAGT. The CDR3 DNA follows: TGTGCCAGCAACATGAATAGCAATCAGCCCCAGCATTTT. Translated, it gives CASNMNSNQPQHF.

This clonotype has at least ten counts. The CDR3 reads CASSEASYGELFF. The CDR3, as DNA: TGTGCCAGCAGTGAAGCCAGCTACGGGGAGCTGTTTTTT. The rearrangement links TRBV6-1 to TRBJ2-2; D gene unclear. The V end lost 0 bases, the J end lost 7 bases, and 6 bases lay between the germline ends. This CDR3 has 13 amino acids. CDR1 MNHNS and CDR2 SASEGT come from the germline V gene.

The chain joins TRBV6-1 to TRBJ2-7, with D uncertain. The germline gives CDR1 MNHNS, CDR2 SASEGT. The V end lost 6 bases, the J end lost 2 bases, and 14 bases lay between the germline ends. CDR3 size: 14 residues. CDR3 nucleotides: TGTGCCAGCAGACCCTCGTTCGGAACCTACGAGCAGTACTTC. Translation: CASRPSFGTYEQYF.

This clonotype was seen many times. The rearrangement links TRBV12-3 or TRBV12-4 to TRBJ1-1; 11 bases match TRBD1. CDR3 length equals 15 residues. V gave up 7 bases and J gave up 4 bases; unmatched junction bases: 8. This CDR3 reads CASISAGTGGTEAFF. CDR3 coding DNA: TGTGCCAGCATTTCTGCCGGGACAGGGGGCACTGAAGCTTTCTTT.

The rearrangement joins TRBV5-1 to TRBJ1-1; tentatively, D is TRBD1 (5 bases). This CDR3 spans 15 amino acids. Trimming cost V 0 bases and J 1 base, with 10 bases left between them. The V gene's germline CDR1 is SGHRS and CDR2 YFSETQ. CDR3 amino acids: CASSLAGAPNTEAFF. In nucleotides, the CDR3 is TGCGCCAGCAGCTTGGCCGGGGCGCCGAACACTGAAGCTTTCTTT.

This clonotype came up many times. CDR3 DNA sequence: TGTGCCAGCAGCGTAGGGATCAGGGTTAACACCGGGGAGCTGTTTTTT. Protein sequence: CASSVGIRVNTGELFF. The rearrangement uses TRBV9 and TRBJ2-2, with a possible D match to TRBD1 (5 bases). The germline V gene encodes CDR1 SGDLS and CDR2 YYNGEE. This CDR3 spans 16 amino acids. Deletions cut 0 bases from V and 2 bases from J, with 11 bases between.

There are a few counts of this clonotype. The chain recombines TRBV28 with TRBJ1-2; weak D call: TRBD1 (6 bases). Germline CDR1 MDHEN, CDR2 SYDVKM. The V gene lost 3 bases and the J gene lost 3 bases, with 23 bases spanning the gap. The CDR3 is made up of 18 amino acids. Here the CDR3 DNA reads TGTGCCAGCAGTTTTATTCCCAATTACCCGGGACAAGACTATGGCTACACCTTC. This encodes CASSFIPNYPGQDYGYTF.

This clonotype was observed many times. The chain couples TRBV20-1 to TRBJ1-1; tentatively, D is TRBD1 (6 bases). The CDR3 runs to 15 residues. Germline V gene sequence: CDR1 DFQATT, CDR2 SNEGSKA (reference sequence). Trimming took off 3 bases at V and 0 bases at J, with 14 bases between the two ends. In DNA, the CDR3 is TGCAGTGCTAGTAGGACAGACTTTATGAACACTGAAGCTTTCTTT. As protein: CSASRTDFMNTEAFF.

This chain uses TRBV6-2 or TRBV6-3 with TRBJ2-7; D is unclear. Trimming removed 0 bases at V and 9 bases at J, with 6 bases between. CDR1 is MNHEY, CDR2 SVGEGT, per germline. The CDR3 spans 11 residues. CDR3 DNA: TGTGCCAGCAGTTACTCGTCGAGGCAGTACTTC. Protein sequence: CASSYSSRQYF.